The entry below gives a single T cell receptor beta chain sequence along with its context. The data derive from a study of blood T cell repertoires in COVID-19. Turning to the study itself: From the United States, Italy and Spain came samples of acute and convalescent COVID-19.

Germline CDR1 and CDR2: MNHEY and SVGEGT. The V end lost 5 bases, the J end lost 1 base, and 14 bases lay between the germline ends. The CDR3 extends over 15 amino acids. Produced via immunoSEQ multiplex PCR; TCRdb's table is partial and in-frame only. The top ten clones hold approximately 15% of a sample with fewer than 250,000 clones, about 91% of them seen once. This sequence was found in a woman in her forties or fifties with acute COVID-19. Sequencing input: PBMCs or T cells enriched from blood (not recorded which). V and J are TRBV6-2 or TRBV6-3 and TRBJ1-1, with a weak D call TRBD1 (6 bases). The DNA of the CDR3 is TGTGCCAGCAGTCCGTCAGGGGCCAAGAACACTGAAGCTTTCTTT. Its protein is CASSPSGAKNTEAFF.